This is a list of T cell receptor beta chains from one sample in a study of cytomegalovirus exposure and HLA in healthy donors. This table comes from immunoSEQ multiplex PCR, and its TCRdb copy is limited to in-frame clones, with some not included. In the table there are approximately 65,000 clones, around 97% of which are singletons. The sample was PBMCs. These receptors came from a man aged 18 to 30 in good health and CMV-seronegative. Each CDR3 is given with its conserved first and last residue. The D gene is left open where the match is weak. Clone size appears in some rows only: once, few, many, or a class for an expanded clone.

len: 15
v_gene: TRBV7-9
d_gene: .
abundance: .
j_gene: TRBJ2-6
CDR3nt: TGTGCCAGCAGCTTCCCAGGGTCTGGGGCCAACGTCCTGACTTTC
CDR3aa: CASSFPGSGANVLTF

len: 13
v_gene: TRBV6-5
d_gene: TRBD2
abundance: .
j_gene: TRBJ2-7
CDR3nt: TGTGCCAGCACCACCACGGGACTAGCGGAGCAGTACTTC
CDR3aa: CASTTTGLAEQYF

len: 15
v_gene: TRBV7-9
d_gene: TRBD2
abundance: .
j_gene: TRBJ2-3
CDR3nt: TGTGCCAGCAGCTTTTCCGCTAGCGGGCGCGATACGCAGTATTTT
CDR3aa: CASSFSASGRDTQYF

len: 14
v_gene: TRBV4-1
d_gene: .
abundance: .
j_gene: TRBJ1-5
CDR3nt: TGCGCCAGCAGCCCCGGGAGGGGAATTGAGCCCCAGCATTTT
CDR3aa: CASSPGRGIEPQHF

len: 14
v_gene: TRBV29-1
d_gene: .
abundance: once
j_gene: TRBJ2-1
CDR3nt: TGCAGCGTTGGGCCAGGACTCTCCTACAATGAGCAGTTCTTC
CDR3aa: CSVGPGLSYNEQFF

len: 14
v_gene: TRBV5-5
d_gene: TRBD1
abundance: .
j_gene: TRBJ1-2
CDR3nt: TGTGCCAGCAGCCCGCCGACAGGGAAGGATGGCTACACCTTC
CDR3aa: CASSPPTGKDGYTF

len: 15
v_gene: TRBV10-3
d_gene: .
abundance: once
j_gene: TRBJ2-2
CDR3nt: TGTGCCATCCAAGATGGGCGGGCAAACACCGGGGAGCTGTTTTTT
CDR3aa: CAIQDGRANTGELFF

len: 12
v_gene: TRBV30
d_gene: .
abundance: .
j_gene: TRBJ1-1
CDR3nt: TGTGCCTGGAGAGGGGCTGGTAGAGCAACTTTCTTT
CDR3aa: CAWRGAGRATFF

len: 11
v_gene: TRBV20-1
d_gene: .
abundance: once
j_gene: TRBJ2-1
CDR3nt: TGCAGTGGCAGACGGGTCAATGAGCAGTTCTTC
CDR3aa: CSGRRVNEQFF

len: 16
v_gene: TRBV15
d_gene: TRBD2
abundance: .
j_gene: TRBJ2-1
CDR3nt: TGTGCCACCAGGGGGGAAGTAGCGGGAGGGGGGAATGAGCAGTTCTTC
CDR3aa: CATRGEVAGGGNEQFF

len: 15
v_gene: TRBV6-5
d_gene: TRBD1
abundance: once
j_gene: TRBJ2-7
CDR3nt: TGTGCCAGCAGGCTGACCCGGGACAGTATCTACGAGCAGTACTTC
CDR3aa: CASRLTRDSIYEQYF

len: 13
v_gene: TRBV25-1
d_gene: .
abundance: .
j_gene: TRBJ2-2
CDR3nt: TGTGCCAGCATGAGGACGGGGGCCGGGGAGCTGTTTTTT
CDR3aa: CASMRTGAGELFF

len: 13
v_gene: TRBV2
d_gene: .
abundance: .
j_gene: TRBJ2-1
CDR3nt: TGTGCCAGCAGTGCGGACTCAGATAATGAGCAGTTCTTC
CDR3aa: CASSADSDNEQFF

len: 15
v_gene: TRBV6-5
d_gene: .
abundance: .
j_gene: TRBJ1-2
CDR3nt: TGTGCCAGCAGTTACGTCGACAGACCCAACTATGGCTACACCTTC
CDR3aa: CASSYVDRPNYGYTF

len: 14
v_gene: TRBV5-1
d_gene: .
abundance: .
j_gene: TRBJ2-5
CDR3nt: TGCGCCAGCAGCTTGGCCGTAGCGGAAGAGACCCAGTACTTC
CDR3aa: CASSLAVAEETQYF

len: 20
v_gene: TRBV29-1
d_gene: TRBD1
abundance: once
j_gene: TRBJ1-2
CDR3nt: TGCAGCGTTTATTCCTCAACCTCTGGGACAGAGCTGCCAAAACACTATGGCTACACCTTC
CDR3aa: CSVYSSTSGTELPKHYGYTF

len: 14
v_gene: TRBV7-9
d_gene: .
abundance: .
j_gene: TRBJ2-7
CDR3nt: TGTGCCAGCAGCTTAGATCCAGGTCTCTACGAGCAGTACTTC
CDR3aa: CASSLDPGLYEQYF

len: 13
v_gene: TRBV6-5
d_gene: TRBD1
abundance: .
j_gene: TRBJ2-7
CDR3nt: TGTGCCAGCAGTACAGGGGATACCTACGAGCAGTACTTC
CDR3aa: CASSTGDTYEQYF

len: 13
v_gene: TRBV6-5
d_gene: .
abundance: .
j_gene: TRBJ1-1
CDR3nt: TGTGCCAGCAGTTACTCGCGAGACCAGGGGGCTTTCTTT
CDR3aa: CASSYSRDQGAFF

len: 13
v_gene: TRBV5-1
d_gene: .
abundance: .
j_gene: TRBJ2-7
CDR3nt: TGCGCCAGCAGCTACGCGGGAAGTGACGAGCAGTACTTC
CDR3aa: CASSYAGSDEQYF

len: 15
v_gene: TRBV10-3
d_gene: TRBD1
abundance: .
j_gene: TRBJ1-1
CDR3nt: TGTGCCATCAGTGAGGGGGCAGGGGGCCTCACTGAAGCTTTCTTT
CDR3aa: CAISEGAGGLTEAFF

len: 14
v_gene: TRBV18
d_gene: TRBD1
abundance: .
j_gene: TRBJ1-1
CDR3nt: TGTGCCAGCTCACCAGGACAGGGTGGCACTGAAGCTTTCTTT
CDR3aa: CASSPGQGGTEAFF

len: 12
v_gene: TRBV14
d_gene: TRBD1
abundance: .
j_gene: TRBJ1-1
CDR3nt: TGTGCCAGCAGCCTGGACAGGGTAGTGGCTTTCTTT
CDR3aa: CASSLDRVVAFF

len: 18
v_gene: TRBV7-8
d_gene: .
abundance: .
j_gene: TRBJ1-3
CDR3nt: TGTGCCAGCAGCTTAAGACGTACGGGGGTCCTCTCTGGAAACACCATATATTTT
CDR3aa: CASSLRRTGVLSGNTIYF

len: 18
v_gene: TRBV4-2
d_gene: TRBD1
abundance: .
j_gene: TRBJ1-5
CDR3nt: TGTGCCAGCAGCCAAGAATTTTGGACAGGGCTGACTCATCAGCCCCAGCATTTT
CDR3aa: CASSQEFWTGLTHQPQHF

len: 14
v_gene: TRBV12-5
d_gene: TRBD1
abundance: once
j_gene: TRBJ2-7
CDR3nt: TGTGCTAGTGGTTTAGGGGGCAGCTCCTACGAGCAGTACTTC
CDR3aa: CASGLGGSSYEQYF

len: 17
v_gene: TRBV6-1
d_gene: TRBD2
abundance: .
j_gene: TRBJ2-1
CDR3nt: TGTGCCAGCAGTGAATTTACGTTGGGAGGGCTAGGCGATGAGCAGTTCTTC
CDR3aa: CASSEFTLGGLGDEQFF

len: 14
v_gene: TRBV27
d_gene: TRBD1
abundance: .
j_gene: TRBJ1-2
CDR3nt: TGTGCCAGCAGTGCGACAGGGGGCAGGTATGGCTACACCTTC
CDR3aa: CASSATGGRYGYTF

len: 14
v_gene: TRBV27
d_gene: .
abundance: .
j_gene: TRBJ2-7
CDR3nt: TGTGCCAGCAGTTTAGCGGGCCTGACCTACGAGCAGTACTTC
CDR3aa: CASSLAGLTYEQYF

len: 17
v_gene: TRBV6-1
d_gene: TRBD1
abundance: .
j_gene: TRBJ2-2
CDR3nt: TGTGCCAGCAGTGAAGCCTCGGGACAGGAGCTCGCCGGGGAGCTGTTTTTT
CDR3aa: CASSEASGQELAGELFF

len: 15
v_gene: TRBV7-6
d_gene: TRBD1
abundance: .
j_gene: TRBJ2-2
CDR3nt: TGTGCCAGCACCCTGACAGGGGGCGACACCGGGGAGCTGTTTTTT
CDR3aa: CASTLTGGDTGELFF

len: 14
v_gene: TRBV28
d_gene: .
abundance: .
j_gene: TRBJ2-3
CDR3nt: TGTGCCAGTTGGAGGGCCCGAGGCACAGATACGCAGTATTTT
CDR3aa: CASWRARGTDTQYF

len: 15
v_gene: TRBV27
d_gene: .
abundance: .
j_gene: TRBJ1-2
CDR3nt: TGTGCCAGCAGTTTATCGCAGGGAGGGAACTATGGCTACACCTTC
CDR3aa: CASSLSQGGNYGYTF

len: 16
v_gene: TRBV28
d_gene: TRBD1
abundance: .
j_gene: TRBJ1-2
CDR3nt: TGTGCCAGCAGTCCCGGGTATTCAGGGGGTTTCTATGGCTACACCTTC
CDR3aa: CASSPGYSGGFYGYTF

len: 11
v_gene: TRBV7-9
d_gene: .
abundance: .
j_gene: TRBJ1-4
CDR3nt: TGTGCCAGCAGCCAGGGGGAAAAACTGTTTTTT
CDR3aa: CASSQGEKLFF

len: 13
v_gene: TRBV13
d_gene: .
abundance: .
j_gene: TRBJ2-7
CDR3nt: TGTGCCAGCAGACTCACAGGGAAGTACGAGCAGTACTTC
CDR3aa: CASRLTGKYEQYF

len: 15
v_gene: TRBV6-5
d_gene: .
abundance: once
j_gene: TRBJ2-2
CDR3nt: TGTGCCAGCTCCGCAGCGGCTGGGGGGACCGGGGAGCTGTTTTTT
CDR3aa: CASSAAAGGTGELFF

len: 13
v_gene: TRBV6-1
d_gene: .
abundance: once
j_gene: TRBJ1-4
CDR3nt: TGTGCCAGCACCGACAGAATTAATGAAAAACTGTTTTTT
CDR3aa: CASTDRINEKLFF

len: 15
v_gene: TRBV7-8
d_gene: .
abundance: .
j_gene: TRBJ2-1
CDR3nt: TGTGCCAGCAGCTTAGCCGGGAGAACCCACAATGAGCAGTTCTTC
CDR3aa: CASSLAGRTHNEQFF

len: 11
v_gene: TRBV19
d_gene: .
abundance: once
j_gene: TRBJ1-1
CDR3nt: TGTGCCAGTAGTTTCTTCACTGAAGCTTTCTTT
CDR3aa: CASSFFTEAFF

len: 13
v_gene: TRBV27
d_gene: .
abundance: .
j_gene: TRBJ2-5
CDR3nt: TGTGCCAGCAGTGACGGTTGGAGAGAGACCCAGTACTTC
CDR3aa: CASSDGWRETQYF

len: 12
v_gene: TRBV21-1
d_gene: .
abundance: .
j_gene: TRBJ1-4
CDR3nt: TGTGCCAGCAGGACAGGGAATGAAAAACTGTTTTTT
CDR3aa: CASRTGNEKLFF

len: 14
v_gene: TRBV9
d_gene: .
abundance: .
j_gene: TRBJ2-2
CDR3nt: TGTGCCAGCAGCGGCGCAGGGAAGGCCGGGGAGCTGTTTTTT
CDR3aa: CASSGAGKAGELFF

len: 18
v_gene: TRBV18
d_gene: TRBD1
abundance: .
j_gene: TRBJ2-6
CDR3nt: TGTGCCAGCTCAACACTTCCGGGACAGGGCTCTGGGGCCAACGTCCTGACTTTC
CDR3aa: CASSTLPGQGSGANVLTF

len: 15
v_gene: TRBV30
d_gene: .
abundance: few
j_gene: TRBJ2-1
CDR3nt: TGTGCCTGGAGGACAATGGGACACAAAAGGAATGAGCAGTTCTTC
CDR3aa: CAWRTMGHKRNEQFF

len: 14
v_gene: TRBV28
d_gene: TRBD1
abundance: .
j_gene: TRBJ1-5
CDR3nt: TGTGCCAGCAGTGATGGACAGGGGAGCCAGCCCCAGCATTTT
CDR3aa: CASSDGQGSQPQHF

len: 15
v_gene: TRBV28
d_gene: .
abundance: .
j_gene: TRBJ1-2
CDR3nt: TGTGCCAGCAGTTTAGGTCAGGGAGGGACCTATGGCTACACCTTC
CDR3aa: CASSLGQGGTYGYTF